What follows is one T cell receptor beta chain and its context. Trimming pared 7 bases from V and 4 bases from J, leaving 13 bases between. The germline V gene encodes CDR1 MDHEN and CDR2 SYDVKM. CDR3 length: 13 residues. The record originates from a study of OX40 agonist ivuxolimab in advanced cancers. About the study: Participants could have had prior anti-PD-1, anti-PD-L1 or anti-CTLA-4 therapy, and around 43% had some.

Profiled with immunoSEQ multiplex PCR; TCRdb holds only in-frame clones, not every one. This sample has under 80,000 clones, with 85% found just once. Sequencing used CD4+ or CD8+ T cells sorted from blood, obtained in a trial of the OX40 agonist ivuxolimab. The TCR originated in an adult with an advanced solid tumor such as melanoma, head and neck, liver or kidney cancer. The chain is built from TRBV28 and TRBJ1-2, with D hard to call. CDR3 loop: CASIKGISYGYTF. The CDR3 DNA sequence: TGTGCCAGCATCAAAGGGATTTCCTATGGCTACACCTTC.